This T cell receptor beta chain derives from a study of blood T cells in healthy people across ages. Alongside a J-beta primer mix, a sample-barcoded 5' primer served in a second PCR lasting roughly 7 to 12 cycles. TCRdb re-called the 5' RACE reads through MiXCR, storing one row per CDR3 protein. The table has approximately 800,000 distinct CDR3 sequences, roughly 25% seen once; the top ten hold approximately 3.7%. The same data also contributed to another study, on T cells of mothers and their children.

The clonotype comes from a boy aged 5-17 years in good health. The source material was blood.

CDR3: CAISESTQGAYEQYF. CDR3 bases: TGTGCCATCAGTGAGTCGACGCAGGGCGCCTACGAGCAGTACTTC. This sequence joins TRBV10-3 and TRBJ2-7; a possible D gene is TRBD1 (5 bases). The CDR3 has 15 amino acids. Germline values: CDR1 ENHRY, CDR2 SYGVKD. Trimming left V 0 bases short and J 2 bases short, with 11 bases between.